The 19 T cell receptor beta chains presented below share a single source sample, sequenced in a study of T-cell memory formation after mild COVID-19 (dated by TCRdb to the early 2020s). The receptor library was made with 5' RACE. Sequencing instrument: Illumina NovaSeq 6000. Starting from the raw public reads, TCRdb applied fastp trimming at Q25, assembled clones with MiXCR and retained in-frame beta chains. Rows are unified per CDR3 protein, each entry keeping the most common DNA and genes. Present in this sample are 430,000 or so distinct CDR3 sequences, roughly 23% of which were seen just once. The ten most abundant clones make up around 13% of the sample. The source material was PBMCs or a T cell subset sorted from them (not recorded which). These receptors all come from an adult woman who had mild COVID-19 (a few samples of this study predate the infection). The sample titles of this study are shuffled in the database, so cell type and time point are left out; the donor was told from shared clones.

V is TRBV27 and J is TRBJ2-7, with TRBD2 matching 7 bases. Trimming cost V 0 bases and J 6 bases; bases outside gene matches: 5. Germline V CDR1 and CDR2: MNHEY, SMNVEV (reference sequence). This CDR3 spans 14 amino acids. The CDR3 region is CASSLSGGSPEQYF. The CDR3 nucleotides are TGTGCCAGCAGTTTATCCGGGGGGTCGCCCGAGCAGTACTTC.

The CDR3 loop is CASAGQYYEQYF. The CDR3 DNA sequence: TGTGCCAGCGCGGGACAATACTACGAGCAGTACTTC. The chain employs TRBV7-9 and TRBJ2-7; possibly TRBD1 or TRBD2 for D (6 bases each). The germline V gene has CDR1 SEHNR and CDR2 FQNEAQ (reference sequence). The CDR3 extends over 12 amino acids. V was cut by 8 bases and J by 3 bases, with 11 bases left in between.

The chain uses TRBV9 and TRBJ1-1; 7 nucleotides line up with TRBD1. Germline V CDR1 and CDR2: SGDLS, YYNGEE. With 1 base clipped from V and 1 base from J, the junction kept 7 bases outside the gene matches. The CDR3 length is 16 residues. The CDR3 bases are TGTGCCAGCAGCGTAACCTCCGACAGGGAGAACACTGAAGCTTTCTTT. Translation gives CASSVTSDRENTEAFF.

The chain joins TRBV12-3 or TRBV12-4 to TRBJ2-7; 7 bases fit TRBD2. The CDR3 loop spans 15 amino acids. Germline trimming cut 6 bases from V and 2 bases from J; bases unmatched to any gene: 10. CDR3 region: CASSRRLATTYEQYF. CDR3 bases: TGTGCCAGCAGCCGTAGACTAGCCACCACCTACGAGCAGTACTTC.

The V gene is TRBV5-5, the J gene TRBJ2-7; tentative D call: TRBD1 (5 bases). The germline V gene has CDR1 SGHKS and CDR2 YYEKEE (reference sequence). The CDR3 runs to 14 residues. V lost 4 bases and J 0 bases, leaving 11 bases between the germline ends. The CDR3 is CASSNGQNSYEQYF. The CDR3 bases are TGTGCCAGCAGCAACGGACAAAACTCCTACGAGCAGTACTTC.

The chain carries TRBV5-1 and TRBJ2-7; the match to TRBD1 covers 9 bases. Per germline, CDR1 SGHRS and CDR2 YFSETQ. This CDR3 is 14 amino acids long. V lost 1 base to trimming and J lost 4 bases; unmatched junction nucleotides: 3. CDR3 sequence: CASSLNRGRYEQYF. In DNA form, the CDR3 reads TGCGCCAGCAGCTTGAACAGGGGGCGGTACGAGCAGTACTTC.

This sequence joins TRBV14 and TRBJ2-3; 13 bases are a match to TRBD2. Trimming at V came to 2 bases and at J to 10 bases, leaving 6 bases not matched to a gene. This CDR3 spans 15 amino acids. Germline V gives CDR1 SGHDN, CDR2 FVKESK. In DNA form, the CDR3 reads TGTGCCAGCAGCCAACGGGGACTAGCGGGAACAGCGCAGTATTTT. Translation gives CASSQRGLAGTAQYF.

The CDR3 spells CASSLRQGAGETQYF. The CDR3 DNA reads TGTGCCAGCTCACTCCGACAGGGGGCAGGAGAGACCCAGTACTTC. J is TRBJ2-5 and V is TRBV18, with 10 bases that match TRBD1. Germline CDR1 KGHSH, CDR2 LQKENI. V trimming: 4 bases; J trimming: 4 bases; junction bases outside the gene matches: 6. CDR3 length: 15 amino acids.

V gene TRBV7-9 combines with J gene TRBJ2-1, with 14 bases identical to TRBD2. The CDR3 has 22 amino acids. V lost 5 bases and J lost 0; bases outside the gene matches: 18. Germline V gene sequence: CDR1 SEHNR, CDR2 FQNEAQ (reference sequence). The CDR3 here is CASSLGLAGAQGTRGSYNEQFF. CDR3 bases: TGTGCCAGCAGCCTGGGACTAGCGGGAGCGCAGGGAACAAGGGGCTCCTACAATGAGCAGTTCTTC. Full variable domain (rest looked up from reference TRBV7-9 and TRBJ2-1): DTGVSQNPRHKITKRGQNVTFRCDPISEHNRLYWYRQTLGQGPEFLTYFQNEAQLEKSRLLSDRFSAERPKGSFSTLEIQRTEQGDSAMYLCASSLGLAGAQGTRGSYNEQFFGPGTRLTVL.

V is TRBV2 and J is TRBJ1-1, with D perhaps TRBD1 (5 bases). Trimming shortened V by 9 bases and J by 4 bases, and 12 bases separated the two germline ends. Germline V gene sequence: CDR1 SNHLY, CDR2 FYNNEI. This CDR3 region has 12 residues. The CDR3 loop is CARGVRVTEAFF. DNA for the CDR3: TGTGCCAGGGGGGTCCGGGTCACTGAAGCTTTCTTT.

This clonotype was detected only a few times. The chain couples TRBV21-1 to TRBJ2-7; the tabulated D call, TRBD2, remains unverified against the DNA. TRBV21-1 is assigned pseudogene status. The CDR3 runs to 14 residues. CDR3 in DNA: TGTGCCAGCAGCAATAGTCGGCCAGCCTACGAGCAGTACTTC. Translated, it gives CASSNSRPAYEQYF.

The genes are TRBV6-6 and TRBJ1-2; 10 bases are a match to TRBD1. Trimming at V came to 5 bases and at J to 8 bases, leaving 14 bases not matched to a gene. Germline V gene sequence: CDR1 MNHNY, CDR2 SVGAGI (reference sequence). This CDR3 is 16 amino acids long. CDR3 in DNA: TGTGCCAGCAGTCAGTCTTTGGGACAGGGGCCATGGGGCTACACCTTC. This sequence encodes CASSQSLGQGPWGYTF.

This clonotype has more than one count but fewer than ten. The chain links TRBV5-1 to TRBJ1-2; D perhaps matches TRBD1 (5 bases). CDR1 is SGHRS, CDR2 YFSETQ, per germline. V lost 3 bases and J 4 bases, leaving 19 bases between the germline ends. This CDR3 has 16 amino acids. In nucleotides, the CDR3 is TGCGCCAGCAGCTGGGCTGTTCGGGGACGCGGCTATGGCTACACCTTC. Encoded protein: CASSWAVRGRGYGYTF.

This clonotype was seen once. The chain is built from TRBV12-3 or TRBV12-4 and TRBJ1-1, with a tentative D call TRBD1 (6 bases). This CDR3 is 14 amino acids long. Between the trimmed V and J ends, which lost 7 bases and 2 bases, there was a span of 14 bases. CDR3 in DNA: TGTGCCAGCAATTTCTTGACAGGCAACACTGAAGCTTTCTTT. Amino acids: CASNFLTGNTEAFF.

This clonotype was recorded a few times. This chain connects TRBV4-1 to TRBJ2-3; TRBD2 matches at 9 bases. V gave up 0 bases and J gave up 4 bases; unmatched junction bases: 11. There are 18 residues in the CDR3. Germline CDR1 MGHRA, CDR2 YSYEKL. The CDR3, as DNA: TGCGCCAGCAGCCAAGATGACTCGCGGGGGGGGCCCCCAGATACGCAGTATTTT. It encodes CASSQDDSRGGPPDTQYF.

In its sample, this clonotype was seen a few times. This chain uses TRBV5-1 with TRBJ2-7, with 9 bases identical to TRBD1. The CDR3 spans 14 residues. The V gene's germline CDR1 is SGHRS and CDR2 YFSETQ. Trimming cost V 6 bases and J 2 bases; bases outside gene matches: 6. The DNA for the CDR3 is TGCGCCAGCACCCTGACAGGGGGTACCTACGAGCAGTACTTC. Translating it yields CASTLTGGTYEQYF.

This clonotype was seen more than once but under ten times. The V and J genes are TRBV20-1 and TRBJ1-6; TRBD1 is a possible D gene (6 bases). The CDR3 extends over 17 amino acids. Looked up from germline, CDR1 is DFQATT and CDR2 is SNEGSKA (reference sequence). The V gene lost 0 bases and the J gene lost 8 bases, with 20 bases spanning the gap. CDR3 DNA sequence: TGCAGTGCTAGAGATATGGGAACAGGGACCACCTATTCACCCCTCCACTTT. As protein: CSARDMGTGTTYSPLHF.

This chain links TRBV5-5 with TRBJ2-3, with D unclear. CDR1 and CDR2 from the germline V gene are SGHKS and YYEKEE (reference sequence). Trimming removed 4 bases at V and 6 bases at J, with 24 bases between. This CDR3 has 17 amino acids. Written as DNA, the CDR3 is TGTGCCAGCAGCAGGTCCGCTCAGCCCCTGGCAAGTGATACGCAGTATTTT. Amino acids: CASSRSAQPLASDTQYF.

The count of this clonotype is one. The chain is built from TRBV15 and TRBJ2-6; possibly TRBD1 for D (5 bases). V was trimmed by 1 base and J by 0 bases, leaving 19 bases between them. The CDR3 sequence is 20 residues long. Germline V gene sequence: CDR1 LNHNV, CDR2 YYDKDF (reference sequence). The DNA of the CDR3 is TGTGCCACCAGCAGAGCCGAGGCTGGCAGGGCGAGCTCTGGGGCCAACGTCCTGACTTTC. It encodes CATSRAEAGRASSGANVLTF. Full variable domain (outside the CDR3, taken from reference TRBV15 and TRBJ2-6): DAMVIQNPRYQVTQFGKPVTLSCSQTLNHNVMYWYQQKSSQAPKLLFHYYDKDFNNEADTPDNFQSRRPNTSFCFLDIRSPGLGDTAMYLCATSRAEAGRASSGANVLTFGAGSRLTVL.